The present T cell receptor beta chain was sequenced within a study of TIL therapy for anti-PD-1-resistant metastatic lung cancer. Study as a whole: Tumors were harvested before any PD-1/PD-L1 blockade. Tumors had a median PD-L1 proportion score of 6%.

The libraries were made with immunoSEQ v3. Method: immunoSEQ multiplex PCR; TCRdb's copy keeps in-frame clones and lacks some. The profile covers 57,000 or so clones, with 87% appearing a single time and approximately 2.4% taken by the ten largest. Time point in this sample: pre-treatment sample, taken before nivolumab and TIL therapy. Enrollment ran from late 2017 to early 2020. The sample was blood, taken at baseline. This sequence originates from a person between 25 and 79 years old with non-small cell lung cancer.

The DNA for the CDR3 is TGCGCCAGCAGTGATAACAGGGGCGAGAGCTCCTATAATTCACCCCTCCACTTT. Its protein product is CASSDNRGESSYNSPLHF. J is TRBJ1-6 and V is TRBV23-1; 7 bases agree with TRBD1. TRBV23-1 is reported as an ORF; its role is uncertain. The CDR3 runs to 18 residues. With 5 bases clipped from V and 0 bases from J, the junction kept 10 bases outside the gene matches.